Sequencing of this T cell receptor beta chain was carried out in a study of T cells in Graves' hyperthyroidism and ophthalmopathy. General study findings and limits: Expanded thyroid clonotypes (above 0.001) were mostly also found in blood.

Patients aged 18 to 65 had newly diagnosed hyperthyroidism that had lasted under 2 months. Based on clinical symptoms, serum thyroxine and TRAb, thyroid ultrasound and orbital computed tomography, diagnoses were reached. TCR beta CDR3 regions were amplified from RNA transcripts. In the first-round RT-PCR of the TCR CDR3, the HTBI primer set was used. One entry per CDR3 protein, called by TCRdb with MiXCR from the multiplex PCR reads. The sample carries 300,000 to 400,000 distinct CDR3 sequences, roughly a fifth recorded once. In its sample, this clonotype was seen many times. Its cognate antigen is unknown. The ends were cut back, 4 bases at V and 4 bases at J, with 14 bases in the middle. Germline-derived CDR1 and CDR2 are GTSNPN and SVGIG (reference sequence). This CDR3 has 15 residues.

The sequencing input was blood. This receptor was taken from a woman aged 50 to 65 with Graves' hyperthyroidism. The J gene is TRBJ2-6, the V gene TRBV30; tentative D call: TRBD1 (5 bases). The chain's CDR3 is CAWTLSGQGANVLTF. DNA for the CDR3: TGTGCCTGGACCCTATCAGGGCAGGGGGCCAACGTCCTGACTTTC.